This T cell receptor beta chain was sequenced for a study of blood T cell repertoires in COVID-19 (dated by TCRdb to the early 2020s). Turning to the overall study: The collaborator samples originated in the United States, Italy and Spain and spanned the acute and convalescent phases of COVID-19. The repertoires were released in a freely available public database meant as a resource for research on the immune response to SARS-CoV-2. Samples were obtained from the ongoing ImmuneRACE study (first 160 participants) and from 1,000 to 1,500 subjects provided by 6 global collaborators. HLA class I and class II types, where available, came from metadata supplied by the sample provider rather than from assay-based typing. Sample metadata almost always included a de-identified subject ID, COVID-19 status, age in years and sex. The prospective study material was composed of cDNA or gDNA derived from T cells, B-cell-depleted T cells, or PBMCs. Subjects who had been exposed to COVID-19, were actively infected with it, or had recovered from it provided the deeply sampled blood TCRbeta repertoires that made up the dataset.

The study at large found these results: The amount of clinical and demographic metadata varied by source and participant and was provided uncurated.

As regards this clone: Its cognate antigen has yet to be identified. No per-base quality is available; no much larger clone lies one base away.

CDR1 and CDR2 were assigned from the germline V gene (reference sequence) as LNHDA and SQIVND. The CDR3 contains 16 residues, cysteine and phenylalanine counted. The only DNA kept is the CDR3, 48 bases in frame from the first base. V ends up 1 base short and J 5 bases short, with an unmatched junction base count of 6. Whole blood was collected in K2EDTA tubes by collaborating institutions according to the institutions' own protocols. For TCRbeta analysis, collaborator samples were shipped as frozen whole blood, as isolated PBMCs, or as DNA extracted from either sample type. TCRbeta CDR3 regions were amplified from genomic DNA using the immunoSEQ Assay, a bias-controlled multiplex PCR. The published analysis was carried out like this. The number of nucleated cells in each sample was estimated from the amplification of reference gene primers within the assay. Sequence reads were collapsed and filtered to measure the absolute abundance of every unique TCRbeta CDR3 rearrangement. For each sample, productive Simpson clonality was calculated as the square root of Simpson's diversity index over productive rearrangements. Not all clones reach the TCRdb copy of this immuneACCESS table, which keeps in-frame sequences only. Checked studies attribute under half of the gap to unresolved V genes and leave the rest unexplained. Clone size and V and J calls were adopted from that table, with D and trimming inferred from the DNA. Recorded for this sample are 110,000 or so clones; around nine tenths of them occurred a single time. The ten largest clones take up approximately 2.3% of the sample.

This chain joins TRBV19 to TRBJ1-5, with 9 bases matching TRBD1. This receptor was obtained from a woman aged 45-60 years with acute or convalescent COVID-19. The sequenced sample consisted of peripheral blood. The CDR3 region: CASSIVGGTGYQPQHF. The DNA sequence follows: TGTGCCAGTAGTATAGTCGGCGGGACAGGGTATCAGCCCCAGCATTTT.